The clone carrying this TCR beta chain was counted only a few times. This sample includes further DNA sequences coding for the same CDR3. The CDR3 extends over 13 amino acids. Germline V gene data show CDR1 as MNHEY and CDR2 as SMNVEV (reference sequence). With 1 base removed from V and 2 bases from J, the gap between germline ends came to 4 bases. The sample originates from a study of cytotoxic CD8 clonotypes in ibrutinib-treated CLL. Here immunoSEQ multiplex PCR was the method, and the copy in TCRdb shows in-frame clones only, minus some. The sample holds over 200,000 clones; 65% to 80% are singletons and the top ten take approximately 6.3%.

This specimen consisted of PBMCs, obtained after 12 months of ibrutinib treatment. This receptor was obtained from a human donor with chronic lymphocytic leukemia. The chain links TRBV27 to TRBJ2-3, with D unresolved. The CDR3 DNA reads as TGTGCCAGCAGTTTATTAAACACAGATACGCAGTATTTT. As protein: CASSLLNTDTQYF.